A single sample is the source of the 18 T cell receptor beta chains below, sequenced in a study of blood T cell repertoires in COVID-19. Clones were read by immunoSEQ multiplex PCR, and TCRdb kept only the in-frame ones, dropping some. The sample lists more than 300,000 clones; 90% to 95% were seen once. Sequenced material: PBMCs or T cells enriched from blood (not recorded which). Receptor source: a woman between 25 and 40 years old who had been exposed to COVID-19.

This chain links TRBV7-9 with TRBJ2-5; no definite D call. The ends were cut back, 7 bases at V and 5 bases at J, with 14 bases in the middle. Per germline, CDR1 SEHNR and CDR2 FQNEAQ (reference sequence). This CDR3 contains 13 residues. CDR3 loop: CASTPGLRETQYF. In DNA form, the CDR3 reads TGTGCCAGCACCCCTGGGCTAAGGGAGACCCAGTACTTC.

This chain uses TRBV7-2 with TRBJ1-6, with a weak D call TRBD1 (5 bases). Germline values: CDR1 SGHTA, CDR2 FQGNSA. The CDR3 runs to 14 residues. V shed 5 bases and J shed 6 bases, with 11 bases lying between them. CDR3 DNA: TGTGCCAGCAGCCCGGGACTCCGTAATTCACCCCTCCACTTT. Protein product: CASSPGLRNSPLHF.

The chain has TRBV5-1 and TRBJ1-2, with unresolved D. CDR3 length: 14 amino acids. The V gene lost 2 bases and the J gene lost 0 bases, with 8 bases spanning the gap. In germline, CDR1 is SGHRS, CDR2 YFSETQ. The CDR3: CASSFGDTNYGYTF. CDR3 in DNA: TGCGCCAGCAGCTTCGGAGATACTAACTATGGCTACACCTTC. The variable domain in full, completed from reference TRBV5-1 and TRBJ1-2, reads KAGVTQTPRYLIKTRGQQVTLSCSPISGHRSVSWYQQTPGQGLQFLFEYFSETQRNKGNFPGRFSGRQFSNSRSEMNVSTLELGDSALYLCASSFGDTNYGYTFGSGTRLTVV.

This chain links TRBV10-3 with TRBJ1-1, with 7 bases lining up with TRBD1. V dropped 2 bases and J dropped 1; count of bases not matched to a gene: 4. The CDR3 is 15 amino acids. CDR1 and CDR2 (germline): ENHRY, SYGVKD. The DNA of the CDR3 is TGTGCCATCAGTGAGAAGGGACAGTCGAACACTGAAGCTTTCTTT. Protein sequence: CAISEKGQSNTEAFF.

The chain links TRBV4-3 to TRBJ1-6; the D is unclear. Germline V gene sequence: CDR1 LGHNA, CDR2 YSLEER. Trimming left V 1 base short and J 0 bases short, with 7 bases between. The CDR3 sequence is 16 residues long. The DNA for the CDR3 is TGCGCCAGCAGCCAAGGTCGGAGCTCCTATAATTCACCCCTCCACTTT. Translated, it gives CASSQGRSSYNSPLHF.

The chain carries TRBV9 and TRBJ2-3; D is possibly TRBD2 (5 bases). Deletions cut 3 bases from V and 4 bases from J, with 18 bases between. The CDR3 totals 16 residues. Looked up from germline, CDR1 is SGDLS and CDR2 is YYNGEE. The CDR3 nucleotides read TGTGCCAGCAGCGGGGCCTATCTAGCATGGCCAGATACGCAGTATTTT. Protein product: CASSGAYLAWPDTQYF.

The chain links TRBV5-8 to TRBJ1-2, with a tentative D call TRBD1 (5 bases). Germline CDR1 reads SGHTS; CDR2 reads YDEGEE. The CDR3 loop spans 16 amino acids. V shed 3 bases and J shed 7 bases, with 22 bases lying between them. Here the CDR3 reads CASSSPPWRGEGGYTF. CDR3 in DNA: TGTGCCAGCAGCTCCCCCCCTTGGAGAGGGGAGGGTGGCTACACCTTC.

The gene calls are TRBV12-3 or TRBV12-4 and TRBJ1-1, with TRBD1 identical over 7 bases. This CDR3 is built from 13 residues. The J segment lost 3 bases and the V segment lost 5 bases, leaving 3 bases of the junction unmatched. CDR3 residues: CASSDRVHTEAFF. Written as DNA, the CDR3 is TGTGCCAGCAGTGACAGGGTCCACACTGAAGCTTTCTTT.

The genes are TRBV7-2 and TRBJ1-2; D not certain. The germline CDR1 and CDR2 sequences are SGHTA and FQGNSA. Trimming pared 3 bases from V and 5 bases from J, leaving 10 bases between. There are 13 residues in the CDR3. CDR3 amino acids: CASSLSSLYGYTF. As DNA, the CDR3 is TGTGCCAGCAGCTTGTCTAGCTTATATGGCTACACCTTC.

J is TRBJ2-4 and V is TRBV4-1; no clear D gene. Per germline, CDR1 MGHRA and CDR2 YSYEKL. Trimming took 2 bases from V and 1 from J, leaving 9 bases between them. The CDR3 has 15 residues. The CDR3 coding sequence is TGCGCCAGCAGCCAACCCTATACGGCCAAAAACATTCAGTACTTC. Amino acid sequence: CASSQPYTAKNIQYF.

J is TRBJ1-3 and V is TRBV7-9, with D possibly matching TRBD1 (6 bases). Trimming shortened V by 2 bases and J by 6 bases, and 14 bases separated the two germline ends. Germline V gives CDR1 SEHNR, CDR2 FQNEAQ (reference sequence). The CDR3 is 15 residues long. The CDR3 region is CASSLWGRGLNTIYF. The CDR3 DNA reads as TGTGCCAGCAGCTTATGGGGGCGAGGGTTAAACACCATATATTTT.

The V gene is TRBV7-5, the J gene TRBJ1-1; the table assigns TRBD1, which was not confirmed against the DNA. TRBV7-5 is designated a pseudogene. The CDR3 is 14 amino acids. The CDR3 bases are TGTGCCAGAAGCTTATCGCACAGGGGGCCGGAAGCTTTCTTT. It codes for CARSLSHRGPEAFF.

The CDR3 nucleotides read TGTGCCAGCAGACCCCGGACAGGGGAAGACTATGGCTACACCTTC. It is translated as CASRPRTGEDYGYTF. The chain combines TRBV27 with TRBJ1-2, with TRBD1 matching 9 bases. Germline loops: CDR1 MNHEY, CDR2 SMNVEV (reference sequence). The CDR3 runs to 15 residues. V trimming: 6 bases; J trimming: 3 bases; junction bases outside the gene matches: 8.

The CDR3: CASSSPREFNEQFF. In DNA form, the CDR3 reads TGTGCCAGCAGTTCCCCCCGAGAATTCAATGAGCAGTTCTTC. The chain carries TRBV27 and TRBJ2-1; D is ambiguous. The CDR3 extends over 14 amino acids. V dropped 4 bases and J dropped 6 bases, with 13 bases sitting between them. CDR1 MNHEY and CDR2 SMNVEV come from the germline V gene (reference sequence).

The chain employs TRBV5-1 and TRBJ1-1; 11 bases agree with TRBD1. Germline V gene lookup returns CDR1 SGHRS and CDR2 YFSETQ. The V gene end was trimmed by 4 bases and the J gene end by 8 bases; junction bases not matched to a gene: 13. This CDR3 is 16 amino acids long. The CDR3 here is CASSLDPGQGVPEAFF. The CDR3 DNA sequence: TGCGCCAGCAGCCTAGATCCGGGACAGGGGGTTCCAGAAGCTTTCTTT.

Only one count was recorded for this clone. This rearrangement joins TRBV3-1 (or the pseudogene TRBV3-2) to TRBJ1-1, with D hard to call. Germline values: CDR1 LGHDT, CDR2 YNNKEL (reference sequence). Between the trimmed V and J ends, which lost 4 bases and 2 bases, there was a span of 8 bases. This CDR3 contains 13 residues. Here the CDR3 DNA reads TGTGCCAGCAGCCCTACCCTAAACACTGAAGCTTTCTTT. Protein sequence: CASSPTLNTEAFF.

The chain links TRBV3-1 (or the pseudogene TRBV3-2) to TRBJ1-2; tentative D call: TRBD1 (5 bases). CDR1 is LGHDT and CDR2 is YNNKEL in the germline V gene (reference sequence). The germline V and J ends were trimmed by 5 bases and 4 bases, with 17 bases remaining between them. This CDR3 is built from 15 residues. The CDR3 bases are TGTGCCAGCAGCGATCCTGCGGGGGGTTTCTATGGCTACACCTTC. Translated: CASSDPAGGFYGYTF.

V gene TRBV5-1 combines with J gene TRBJ2-7; weak D call: TRBD1 (5 bases). Germline CDR1 SGHRS, CDR2 YFSETQ. The ends were cut back, 4 bases at V and 5 bases at J, with 16 bases in the middle. This CDR3 is built from 14 residues. The CDR3 region is CASSVQGIGDEQYF. CDR3 sequence (DNA): TGCGCCAGCAGCGTTCAGGGCATTGGGGACGAGCAGTACTTC.